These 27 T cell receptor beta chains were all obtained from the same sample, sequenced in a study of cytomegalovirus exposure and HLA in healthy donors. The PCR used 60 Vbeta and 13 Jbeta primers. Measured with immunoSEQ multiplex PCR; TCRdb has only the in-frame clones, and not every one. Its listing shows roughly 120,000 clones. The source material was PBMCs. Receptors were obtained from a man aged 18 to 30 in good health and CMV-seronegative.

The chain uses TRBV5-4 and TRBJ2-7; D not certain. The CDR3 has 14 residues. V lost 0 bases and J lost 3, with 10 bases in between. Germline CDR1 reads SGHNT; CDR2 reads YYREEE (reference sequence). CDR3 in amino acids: CASSLEGAFYEQYF. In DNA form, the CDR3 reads TGTGCCAGCAGCTTGGAAGGAGCTTTCTACGAGCAGTACTTC.

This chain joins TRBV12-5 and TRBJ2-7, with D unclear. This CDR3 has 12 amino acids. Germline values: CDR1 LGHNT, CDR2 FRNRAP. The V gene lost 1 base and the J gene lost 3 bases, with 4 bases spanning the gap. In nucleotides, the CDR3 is TGTGCTAGTGGTTTGGACTACTACGAGCAGTACTTC. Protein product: CASGLDYYEQYF.

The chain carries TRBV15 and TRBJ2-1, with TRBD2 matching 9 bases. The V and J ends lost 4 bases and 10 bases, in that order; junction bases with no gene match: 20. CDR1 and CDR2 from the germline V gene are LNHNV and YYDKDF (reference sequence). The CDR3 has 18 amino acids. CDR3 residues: CATSNKPGLAFKVGEQFF. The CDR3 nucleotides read TGTGCCACCAGCAACAAACCGGGACTAGCATTCAAGGTAGGGGAGCAGTTCTTC.

The CDR3 nucleotides read TGCGCCAGCAGCTTGGTCGGGACAGACCAAGATGGCTACACCTTC. This gives the protein CASSLVGTDQDGYTF. The V and J genes are TRBV5-1 and TRBJ1-2, with TRBD1 matching over 7 bases. V gave up 0 bases and J gave up 6 bases; unmatched junction bases: 8. CDR1 and CDR2 (germline): SGHRS, YFSETQ. The CDR3 length is 15 residues.

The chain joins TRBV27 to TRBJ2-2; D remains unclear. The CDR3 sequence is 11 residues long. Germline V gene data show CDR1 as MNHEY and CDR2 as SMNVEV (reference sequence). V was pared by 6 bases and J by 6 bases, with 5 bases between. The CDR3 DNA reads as TGTGCCAGCAGCGACTCCGGGGAGCTGTTTTTT. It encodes CASSDSGELFF.

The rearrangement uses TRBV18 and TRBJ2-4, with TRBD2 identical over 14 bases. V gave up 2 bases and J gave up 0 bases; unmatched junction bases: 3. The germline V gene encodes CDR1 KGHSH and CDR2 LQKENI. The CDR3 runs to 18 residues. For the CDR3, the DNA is TGTGCCAGCTCACCAGGACTAGCGGGAGGTCTAGCCAAAAACATTCAGTACTTC. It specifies CASSPGLAGGLAKNIQYF.

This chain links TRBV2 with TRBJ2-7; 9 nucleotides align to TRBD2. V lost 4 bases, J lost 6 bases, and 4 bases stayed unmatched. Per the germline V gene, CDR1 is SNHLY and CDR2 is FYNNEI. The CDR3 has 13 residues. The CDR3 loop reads CASSGGLALEQYF. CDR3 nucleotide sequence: TGTGCCAGCAGTGGGGGACTAGCCCTCGAGCAGTACTTC. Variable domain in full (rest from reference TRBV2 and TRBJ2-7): EPEVTQTPSHQVTQMGQEVILRCVPISNHLYFYWYRQILGQKVEFLVSFYNNEISEKSEIFDDQFSVERPDGSNFTLKIRSTKLEDSAMYFCASSGGLALEQYFGPGTRLTVT.

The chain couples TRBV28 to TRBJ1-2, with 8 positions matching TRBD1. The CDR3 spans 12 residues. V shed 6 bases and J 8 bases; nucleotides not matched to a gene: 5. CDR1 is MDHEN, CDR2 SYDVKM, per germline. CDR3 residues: CASRRTGQGYTF. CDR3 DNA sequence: TGTGCCAGCAGACGGACAGGGCAGGGCTACACCTTC.

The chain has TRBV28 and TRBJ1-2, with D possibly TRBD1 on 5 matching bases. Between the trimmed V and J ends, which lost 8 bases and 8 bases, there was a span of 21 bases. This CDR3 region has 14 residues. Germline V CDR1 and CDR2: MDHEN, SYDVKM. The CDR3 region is CASGLIGAQGGYTF. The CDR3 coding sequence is TGTGCCAGCGGGCTTATAGGGGCCCAAGGGGGCTACACCTTC.

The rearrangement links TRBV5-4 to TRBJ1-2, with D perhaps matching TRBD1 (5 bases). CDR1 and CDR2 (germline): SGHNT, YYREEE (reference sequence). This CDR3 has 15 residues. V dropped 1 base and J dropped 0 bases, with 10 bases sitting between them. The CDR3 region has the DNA TGTGCCAGCAGCTTGATAGACAGAGCTAACTATGGCTACACCTTC. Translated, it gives CASSLIDRANYGYTF.

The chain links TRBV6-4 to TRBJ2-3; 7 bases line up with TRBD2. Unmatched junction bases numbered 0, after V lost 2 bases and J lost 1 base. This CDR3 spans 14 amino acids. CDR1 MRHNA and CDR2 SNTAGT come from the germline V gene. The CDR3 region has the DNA TGTGCCAGCAGTGACGCGGGGGGCACAGATACGCAGTATTTT. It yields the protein CASSDAGGTDTQYF.

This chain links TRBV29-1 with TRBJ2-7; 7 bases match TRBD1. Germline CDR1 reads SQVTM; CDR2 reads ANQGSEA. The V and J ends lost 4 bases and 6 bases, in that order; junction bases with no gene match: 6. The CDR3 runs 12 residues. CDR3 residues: CSVATGAGEQYF. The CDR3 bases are TGCAGCGTTGCAACAGGGGCGGGCGAGCAGTACTTC.

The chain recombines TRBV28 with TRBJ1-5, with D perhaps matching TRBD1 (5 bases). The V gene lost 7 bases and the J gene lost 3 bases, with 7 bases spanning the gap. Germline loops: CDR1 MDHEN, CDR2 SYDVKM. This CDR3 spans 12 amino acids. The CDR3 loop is CASTGYNQPQHF. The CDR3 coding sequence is TGTGCCAGCACAGGGTACAATCAGCCCCAGCATTTT.

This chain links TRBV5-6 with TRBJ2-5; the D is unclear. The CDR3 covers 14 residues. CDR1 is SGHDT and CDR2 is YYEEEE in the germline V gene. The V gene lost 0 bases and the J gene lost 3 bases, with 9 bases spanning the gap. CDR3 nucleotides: TGTGCCAGCAGCTTGGTGAGGCACGAAGAGACCCAGTACTTC. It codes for CASSLVRHEETQYF.

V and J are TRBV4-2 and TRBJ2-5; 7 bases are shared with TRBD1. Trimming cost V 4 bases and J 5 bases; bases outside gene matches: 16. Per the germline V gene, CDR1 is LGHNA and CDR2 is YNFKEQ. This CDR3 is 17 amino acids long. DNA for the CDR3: TGTGCCAGCAGCCGGTATTCAAGAGGGGGCGAGGGGGAGACCCAGTACTTC. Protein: CASSRYSRGGEGETQYF.

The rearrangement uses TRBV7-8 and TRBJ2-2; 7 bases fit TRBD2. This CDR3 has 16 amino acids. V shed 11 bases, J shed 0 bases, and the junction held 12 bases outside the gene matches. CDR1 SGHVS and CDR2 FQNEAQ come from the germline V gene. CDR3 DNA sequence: TGTGCCTCGGGGCTAGCGGAACTAACGAACACCGGGGAGCTGTTTTTT. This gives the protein CASGLAELTNTGELFF.

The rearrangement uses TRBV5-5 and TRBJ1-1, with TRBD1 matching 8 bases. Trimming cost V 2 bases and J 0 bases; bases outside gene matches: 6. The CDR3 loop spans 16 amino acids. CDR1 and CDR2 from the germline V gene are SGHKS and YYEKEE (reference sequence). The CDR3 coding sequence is TGTGCCAGCAGCTTTGGGACAGGCTTAATGAACACTGAAGCTTTCTTT. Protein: CASSFGTGLMNTEAFF.

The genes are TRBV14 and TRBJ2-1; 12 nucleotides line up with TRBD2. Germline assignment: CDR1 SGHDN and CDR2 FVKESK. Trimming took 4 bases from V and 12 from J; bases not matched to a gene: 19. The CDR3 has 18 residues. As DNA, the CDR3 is TGTGCCAGCAGCCCAAGGGGTGCAGGACTAGCGGGAACTTTAGGGCAGTTCTTC. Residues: CASSPRGAGLAGTLGQFF.

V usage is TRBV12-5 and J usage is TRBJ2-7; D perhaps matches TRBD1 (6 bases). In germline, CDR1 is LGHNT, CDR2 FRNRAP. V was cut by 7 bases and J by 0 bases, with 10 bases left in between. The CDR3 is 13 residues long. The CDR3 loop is CASAWDISYEQYF. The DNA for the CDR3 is TGTGCTAGTGCCTGGGACATCTCCTACGAGCAGTACTTC.

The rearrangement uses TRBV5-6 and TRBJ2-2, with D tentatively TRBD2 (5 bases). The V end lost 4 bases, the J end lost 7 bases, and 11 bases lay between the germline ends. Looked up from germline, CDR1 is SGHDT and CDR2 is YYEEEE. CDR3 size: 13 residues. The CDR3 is CASSLWAGGELFF. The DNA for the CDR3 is TGTGCCAGCAGCCTTTGGGCGGGCGGGGAGCTGTTTTTT.

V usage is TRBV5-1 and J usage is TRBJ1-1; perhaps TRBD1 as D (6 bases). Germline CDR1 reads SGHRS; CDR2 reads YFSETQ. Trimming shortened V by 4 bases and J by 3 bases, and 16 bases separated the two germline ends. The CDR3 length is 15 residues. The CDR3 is CASSVYREGDTEAFF. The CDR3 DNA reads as TGCGCCAGCAGCGTCTACAGGGAGGGTGACACTGAAGCTTTCTTT.

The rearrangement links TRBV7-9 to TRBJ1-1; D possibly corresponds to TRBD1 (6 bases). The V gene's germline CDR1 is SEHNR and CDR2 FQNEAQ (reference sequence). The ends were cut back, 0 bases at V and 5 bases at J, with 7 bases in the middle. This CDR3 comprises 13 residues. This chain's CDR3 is CASSLADRTEAFF. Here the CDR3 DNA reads TGTGCCAGCAGCTTAGCGGACAGAACTGAAGCTTTCTTT.

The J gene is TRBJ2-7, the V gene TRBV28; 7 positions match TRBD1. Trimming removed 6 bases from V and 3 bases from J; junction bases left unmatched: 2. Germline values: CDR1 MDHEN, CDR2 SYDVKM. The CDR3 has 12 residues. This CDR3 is CASSRGFYEQYF. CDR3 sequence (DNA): TGTGCCAGCAGCAGGGGGTTCTACGAGCAGTACTTC.

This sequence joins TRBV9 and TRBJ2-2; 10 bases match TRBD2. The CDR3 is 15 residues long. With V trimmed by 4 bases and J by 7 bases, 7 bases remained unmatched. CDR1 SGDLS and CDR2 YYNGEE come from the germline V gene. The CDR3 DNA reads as TGTGCCAGCAGCCCCCTAGCGGGGGAAATCGGGGAGCTGTTTTTT. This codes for CASSPLAGEIGELFF.

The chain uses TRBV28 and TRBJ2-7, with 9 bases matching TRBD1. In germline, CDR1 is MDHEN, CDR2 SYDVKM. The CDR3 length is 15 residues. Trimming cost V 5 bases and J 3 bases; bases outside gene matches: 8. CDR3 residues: CASSPTGGSRYEQYF. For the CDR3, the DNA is TGTGCCAGCAGTCCGACAGGGGGATCTCGCTACGAGCAGTACTTC.

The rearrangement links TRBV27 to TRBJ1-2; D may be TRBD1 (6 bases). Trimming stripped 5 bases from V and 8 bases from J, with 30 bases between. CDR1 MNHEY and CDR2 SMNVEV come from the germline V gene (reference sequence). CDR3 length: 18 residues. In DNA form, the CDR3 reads TGTGCCAGCAGTCCCACGGGAAGATACAGGGCCGGGGCTTGGGGCTACACCTTC. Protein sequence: CASSPTGRYRAGAWGYTF.

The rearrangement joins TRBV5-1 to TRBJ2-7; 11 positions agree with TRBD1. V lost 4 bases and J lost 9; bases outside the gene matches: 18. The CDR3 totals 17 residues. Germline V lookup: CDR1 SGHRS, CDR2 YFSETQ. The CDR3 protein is CASSPGTGGTYLRVQYF. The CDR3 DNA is TGCGCCAGCAGCCCCGGGACAGGGGGTACCTACCTACGAGTGCAGTACTTC.